One TCR beta chain is described in this entry. As yet, its antigen is unknown. This table comes from immunoSEQ multiplex PCR, and its TCRdb copy is limited to in-frame clones, with some not included. The data show roughly 29,000 clones, about three quarters seen once. These data come from a study of CD4 T cells in relation to SARS-CoV-2 and coronaviruses. V lost 3 bases, J lost 0 bases, and 12 bases lay in between. This CDR3 has 16 residues. The germline gives CDR1 KGHSH, CDR2 LQKENI. The unexposed donors gave CD4+ T cells in about 2011-2019, prior to COVID-19. The cells were cultured for about 10 days before CD4+ T cells were isolated.

The source of this sequence is a human donor in good health. The sample consisted of CD4+ T cells from PBMCs, cultured in vitro. The rearrangement joins TRBV18 to TRBJ2-1; D is possibly TRBD2 (6 bases). The chain's CDR3 is CASSPQDGSSYNEQFF. CDR3 bases: TGTGCCAGCTCACCGCAAGACGGGAGCTCCTACAATGAGCAGTTCTTC.